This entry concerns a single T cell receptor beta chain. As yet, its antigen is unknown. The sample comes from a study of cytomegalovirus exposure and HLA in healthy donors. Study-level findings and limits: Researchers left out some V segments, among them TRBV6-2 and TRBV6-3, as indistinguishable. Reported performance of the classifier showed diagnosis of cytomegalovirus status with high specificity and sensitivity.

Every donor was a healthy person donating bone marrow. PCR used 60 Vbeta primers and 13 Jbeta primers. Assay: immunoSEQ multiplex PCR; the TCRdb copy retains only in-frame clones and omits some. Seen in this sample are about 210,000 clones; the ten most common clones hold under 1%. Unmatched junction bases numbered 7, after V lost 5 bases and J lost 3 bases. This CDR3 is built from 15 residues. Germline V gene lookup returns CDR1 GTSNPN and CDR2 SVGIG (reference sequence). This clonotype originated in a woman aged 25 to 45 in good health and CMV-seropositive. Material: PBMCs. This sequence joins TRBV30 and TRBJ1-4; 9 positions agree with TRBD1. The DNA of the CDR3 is TGTGCCTGGGGAGACAGGGGGGATCCTAATGAAAAACTGTTTTTT. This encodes CAWGDRGDPNEKLFF.